One and the same sample provided the 15 T cell receptor beta chains below, sequenced in a study of cytomegalovirus exposure and HLA in healthy donors. Vbeta (60) and Jbeta (13) primers were used in the PCR. The table came from immunoSEQ multiplex PCR; TCRdb's copy has only in-frame clones and leaves some out. The sample comprises around 110,000 clones, roughly four fifths of which are singletons, and 6.1% rests with the top ten. Source material: PBMCs. These receptors all stem from a woman between 50 and 59 years old in good health and CMV-seropositive.

This clone was counted a single time. CDR3 residues: CASSLAAGPREEAFF. CDR3 DNA sequence: TGTGCCAGCAGCTTAGCGGCAGGGCCCCGGGAGGAAGCTTTCTTT. The chain recombines TRBV7-8 with TRBJ1-1; possible D gene TRBD1, 5 bases. The V and J ends lost 0 bases and 8 bases respectively, with 16 bases between them. CDR1 is SGHVS, CDR2 FQNEAQ, per germline. This CDR3 has 15 amino acids.

In its sample, this clone was seen a few times. The rearrangement joins TRBV6-6 to TRBJ2-7; the D is unclear. This CDR3 is 11 amino acids long. Trimming took off 6 bases at V and 4 bases at J, with 7 bases between the two ends. Looked up from germline, CDR1 is MNHNY and CDR2 is SVGAGI (reference sequence). Here the CDR3 reads CASSFQYEQYF. Written as DNA, the CDR3 is TGTGCCAGCAGCTTCCAGTACGAGCAGTACTTC.

This clone appeared a few times. V is TRBV19 and J is TRBJ2-1; TRBD1 aligns across 7 bases. The ends lost 4 bases at V and 3 bases at J; junction bases unmatched: 9. Germline loops: CDR1 LNHDA, CDR2 SQIVND (reference sequence). This CDR3 spans 16 amino acids. The DNA for the CDR3 is TGTGCCAGTAGTAGGGACAGACCTATCGACTACAATGAGCAGTTCTTC. Translating gives CASSRDRPIDYNEQFF. The variable domain in full, with the rest retrieved from reference TRBV19 and TRBJ2-1, is DGGITQSPKYLFRKEGQNVTLSCEQNLNHDAMYWYRQDPGQGLRLIYYSQIVNDFQKGDIAEGYSVSREKKESFPLTVTSAQKNPTAFYLCASSRDRPIDYNEQFFGPGTRLTVL.

This clone was detected only a few times. J is TRBJ1-1 and V is TRBV4-2; TRBD1 is a possible D gene (6 bases). CDR3 length: 18 amino acids. CDR1 and CDR2 from the germline V gene are LGHNA and YNFKEQ. Deletions cut 6 bases from V and 0 bases from J, with 23 bases between. The CDR3 is CASRLKTGVNALNTEAFF. CDR3 bases: TGTGCCAGCAGACTAAAGACAGGTGTTAACGCCCTGAACACTGAAGCTTTCTTT.

This clone was observed once. As DNA, the CDR3 is TGCAGCGTCGGGACAGGGGGCGCGGACACTGAAGCTTTCTTT. It translates to CSVGTGGADTEAFF. The V gene is TRBV29-1, the J gene TRBJ1-1; the match to TRBD1 covers 12 bases. This CDR3 is 14 amino acids long. With V trimmed by 6 bases and J by 3 bases, 5 bases remained unmatched. The germline CDR1 and CDR2 sequences are SQVTM and ANQGSEA.

This clone was recorded a few times. This specimen includes other DNA sequences encoding the same CDR3. The chain couples TRBV5-1 to TRBJ1-5; D perhaps matches TRBD1 (6 bases). The V gene lost 0 bases and the J gene lost 1 base, with 8 bases spanning the gap. This CDR3 comprises 15 residues. Germline CDR1 reads SGHRS; CDR2 reads YFSETQ. The CDR3 DNA reads as TGCGCCAGCAGCTTGGCAGGGGACAGCAATCAGCCCCAGCATTTT. Translating it yields CASSLAGDSNQPQHF.

The chain has TRBV9 and TRBJ2-7, with D perhaps TRBD1 (7 bases). V lost 0 bases, J lost 0 bases, and 13 bases lay in between. CDR3 length: 16 residues. CDR1 and CDR2 (germline): SGDLS, YYNGEE. This CDR3 is CASSVDPQGGSYEQYF. The CDR3 coding sequence is TGTGCCAGCAGCGTAGATCCTCAGGGGGGCTCCTACGAGCAGTACTTC.

The table lists this clone with a count of one. The chain is built from TRBV28 and TRBJ1-2; the D is unclear. The CDR3 consists of 12 residues. V was trimmed by 7 bases and J by 0 bases, leaving 6 bases between them. Germline assignment: CDR1 MDHEN and CDR2 SYDVKM. CDR3: CASTVANYGYTF. The CDR3 coding sequence is TGTGCCAGCACGGTAGCTAACTATGGCTACACCTTC.

Only a few counts were recorded for this clone. The V and J genes are TRBV28 and TRBJ1-5; a possible D gene is TRBD1 (5 bases). V lost 9 bases and J lost 4, with 13 bases in between. The CDR3 totals 13 residues. Germline CDR1 is MDHEN and CDR2 is SYDVKM. The CDR3 coding sequence is TGTGCCAGTCGAAGGGGTCAGAATCAGCCCCAGCATTTT. Translating gives CASRRGQNQPQHF.

CDR3 amino acids: CASNRTPRIPEQFF. The CDR3 DNA sequence: TGTGCCAGCAATCGGACTCCTCGGATACCTGAGCAGTTCTTC. This chain uses TRBV2 with TRBJ2-1, with D possibly matching TRBD2 (5 bases). Trimming took off 7 bases at V and 9 bases at J, with 19 bases between the two ends. Looked up from germline, CDR1 is SNHLY and CDR2 is FYNNEI. The CDR3 is 14 residues long.

This chain uses TRBV11-2 with TRBJ1-4; TRBD1 matches 7 bases. The CDR3 length is 16 residues. Germline lookup yields CDR1 SGHAT and CDR2 FQNNGV. The V segment lost 4 bases and the J segment 3 bases; nucleotides outside the gene matches: 8. The CDR3 sequence is CASSSLKGAPNEKLFF. CDR3 DNA sequence: TGTGCCAGCAGCTCTCTGAAGGGGGCACCTAATGAAAAACTGTTTTTT.

The chain links TRBV5-4 to TRBJ2-3; 7 nucleotides match TRBD1. Germline loops: CDR1 SGHNT, CDR2 YYREEE (reference sequence). V dropped 4 bases and J dropped 0; count of bases not matched to a gene: 5. The CDR3 sequence is 15 residues long. The CDR3 DNA is TGTGCCAGCAGCGGCAGGGGGTTTAGCACAGATACGCAGTATTTT. Its translation: CASSGRGFSTDTQYF.

V is TRBV28 and J is TRBJ1-1; 8 bases line up with TRBD1. V trimming: 6 bases; J trimming: 4 bases; junction bases outside the gene matches: 16. CDR1 is MDHEN, CDR2 SYDVKM, per germline. The length of the CDR3 is 17 residues. The CDR3 here is CASSRRTGRVHSTEAFF. CDR3 bases: TGTGCCAGCAGCCGGCGGACAGGGCGAGTCCATAGCACTGAAGCTTTCTTT.

The chain carries TRBV30 and TRBJ2-4; 12 bases fit TRBD2. CDR1 GTSNPN and CDR2 SVGIG come from the germline V gene (reference sequence). CDR3 length: 17 residues. The junction had 5 bases not matched to a gene; V was cut back by 2 bases and J by 0 bases. The CDR3: CAWSRLAGGPAKNIQYF. The DNA of the CDR3 is TGTGCCTGGAGTCGCCTAGCGGGGGGGCCAGCCAAAAACATTCAGTACTTC.

The chain has TRBV5-1 and TRBJ1-2, with a weak D call TRBD1 (5 bases). This CDR3 contains 13 residues. V lost 3 bases, J lost 3 bases, and 9 bases lay in between. CDR1 and CDR2 from the germline V gene are SGHRS and YFSETQ. Here the CDR3 DNA reads TGCGCCAGCAGCTCCGACAGCCACTATGGCTACACCTTC. It is translated as CASSSDSHYGYTF.